This T cell receptor (beta chain) was recorded in a study of technical replicates of blood from four donors. Repertoires were generated with immunoSEQ multiplex PCR, while TCRdb's copy carries only in-frame clones and drops some. The sample lists over 80,000 clones; 96% were seen once. With 2 bases clipped from V and 3 bases from J, the junction kept 5 bases outside the gene matches. CDR1 LNHDA and CDR2 SQIVND come from the germline V gene (reference sequence). This CDR3 spans 16 amino acids. The TCR comes from a human donor in good health. The sample taken for sequencing was T cells isolated from PBMCs. J is TRBJ2-1 and V is TRBV19; TRBD2 aligns across 9 bases. The CDR3 region is CASSIRASGIYNEQFF. Written as DNA, the CDR3 is TGTGCCAGTAGTATACGGGCTAGCGGGATCTACAATGAGCAGTTCTTC.